The source of this TCR beta chain is a study of T cells in Graves' hyperthyroidism and ophthalmopathy. As for the study in general: The blood sample was taken at first diagnosis, before treatment began. General study results and limits: In validation, the model predicted ophthalmopathy. These predictions came a median about 6.2 months before onset.

Absent ophthalmopathy progression within 18 months defined stable Graves' hyperthyroidism. The authors obtained PBMCs from 7.5 to 10 ml of fresh peripheral blood. With 8 bases removed from V and 0 bases from J, the gap between germline ends came to 11 bases. The CDR3 spans 14 residues. Germline V gives CDR1 LNHDA, CDR2 SQIVND (reference sequence). This clonotype was found many times. Its antigen is undetermined. Amplification targeted TCR beta CDR3 regions from RNA transcripts. First-round RT-PCR targeting the TCR CDR3 was performed with the HTBI primer set. TCRdb analysed the multiplex PCR reads with MiXCR anew, one entry per CDR3 protein. The repertoire holds roughly 700,000 distinct CDR3 sequences, about 35% seen once, with less than 40% in the top ten.

The chain joins TRBV19 to TRBJ1-5; weak D call: TRBD1 (6 bases). The sequencing sample was made of blood. The TCR was taken from a woman between 40 and 50 years old with Graves' hyperthyroidism. CDR3 bases: TGTGCCAGTGGACAGATGAATAGCAATCAGCCCCAGCATTTT. It specifies CASGQMNSNQPQHF.